The 20 T cell receptor beta chains below come from one sample, sequenced in a study of blood T cells in healthy people across ages. A second PCR, run for roughly 7 to 11 cycles, used a sample-barcoded 5' primer plus a J-beta primer mix. TCRdb independently ran MiXCR on the 5' RACE reads; one entry per CDR3 protein. The sample carries roughly 1,800,000 distinct CDR3 sequences, roughly 52% recorded once. The sample comprised blood. The receptors were gathered from a woman between 40 and 50 years old in good health.

This CDR3 reads CASRTDHYNEQFF. The CDR3 DNA reads TGTGCCAGCAGAACCGACCACTACAATGAGCAGTTCTTC. This chain uses TRBV7-9 with TRBJ2-1; D remains ambiguous. Trimming removed 6 bases at V and 3 bases at J, with 9 bases between. Germline V gene sequence: CDR1 SEHNR, CDR2 FQNEAQ (reference sequence). The CDR3 totals 13 residues. The complete variable domain, with remaining parts taken from reference TRBV7-9 and TRBJ2-1, reads DTGVSQNPRHKITKRGQNVTFRCDPISEHNRLYWYRQTLGQGPEFLTYFQNEAQLEKSRLLSDRFSAERPKGSFSTLEIQRTEQGDSAMYLCASRTDHYNEQFFGPGTRLTVL.

This sequence joins TRBV20-1 and TRBJ2-5, with 7 nucleotides matching TRBD1. Judging by the DNA end, TRBJ2-7 fits better; the J call may be wrong. CDR1 is DFQATT, CDR2 SNEGSKA, per germline (reference sequence). There are 13 residues in the CDR3. The CDR3 loop reads CSAPGQSFYEQYF. The CDR3 DNA is TGCAGTGCCCCGGGACAGTCATTCTACGAGCAGTACTTC.

This chain joins TRBV25-1 and TRBJ2-3; 14 bases line up with TRBD2. The CDR3 covers 17 residues. The V and J ends lost 6 bases and 0 bases, in that order; junction bases with no gene match: 5. Germline V gene sequence: CDR1 MGHDK, CDR2 SYGVNS. The CDR3 DNA reads as TGTGCCAGCAGCACGGGACTAGCGGGGGTTAGCACAGATACGCAGTATTTT. Translation: CASSTGLAGVSTDTQYF.

The rearrangement uses TRBV29-1 and TRBJ2-1, with 8 bases aligning to TRBD1. Looked up from germline, CDR1 is SQVTM and CDR2 is ANQGSEA. The CDR3 totals 14 residues. The J segment lost 0 bases and the V segment lost 4 bases, leaving 2 bases of the junction unmatched. Here the CDR3 reads CSVVQGVSYNEQFF. The CDR3 nucleotides read TGCAGCGTTGTACAGGGGGTCTCCTACAATGAGCAGTTCTTC.

This clonotype showed up many times. This sequence joins TRBV12-3 or TRBV12-4 and TRBJ2-5; 8 positions match TRBD1. The CDR3 is 14 amino acids. J lost 5 bases, V lost 3 bases, and 5 bases had no gene match. CDR3 nucleotide sequence: TGTGCCAGCAGTTTCGGACAGGGAGCGGAGACCCAGTACTTC. Translated: CASSFGQGAETQYF.

The chain carries TRBV11-2 and TRBJ1-4, with TRBD1 matching 7 bases. CDR1 and CDR2 from the germline V gene are SGHAT and FQNNGV. V shed 1 base and J 5 bases; nucleotides not matched to a gene: 7. The CDR3 loop spans 16 amino acids. The CDR3 is CASSLVGTAINEKLFF. The CDR3 DNA sequence: TGTGCCAGCAGCTTAGTAGGGACAGCCATAAATGAAAAACTGTTTTTT. Full variable domain (remainder filled in from reference TRBV11-2 and TRBJ1-4): EAGVAQSPRYKIIEKRQSVAFWCNPISGHATLYWYQQILGQGPKLLIQFQNNGVVDDSQLPKDRFSAERLKGVDSTLKIQPAKLEDSAVYLCASSLVGTAINEKLFFGSGTQLSVL.

The V and J genes are TRBV29-1 and TRBJ2-1, with a tentative D call TRBD2 (6 bases). Germline CDR1 is SQVTM and CDR2 is ANQGSEA. CDR3 size: 11 residues. V dropped 8 bases and J dropped 13 bases, with 18 bases sitting between them. CDR3 sequence: CSSQEGETQFF. The DNA for the CDR3 is TGCAGCTCTCAGGAGGGCGAGACCCAGTTCTTC.

This chain uses TRBV7-9 with TRBJ1-2, with 8 nucleotides matching TRBD1. Unmatched junction bases numbered 11, after V lost 5 bases and J lost 6 bases. Germline values: CDR1 SEHNR, CDR2 FQNEAQ (reference sequence). The CDR3 runs 15 residues. The CDR3 DNA follows: TGTGCCAGCAGCCCCTCCGGACAGGGAGGACATGGCTACACCTTC. Amino acid sequence: CASSPSGQGGHGYTF.

This clonotype was detected only a few times. The V call is TRBV7-2, the J call TRBJ2-3; D is unresolved. The CDR3 totals 15 residues. Germline V gives CDR1 SGHTA, CDR2 FQGNSA. Trimming left V 3 bases short and J 1 base short, with 11 bases between. The CDR3 DNA reads as TGTGCCAGCAGCTTTCCCGGGCCCGGCACAGATACGCAGTATTTT. This encodes CASSFPGPGTDTQYF.

This chain joins TRBV9 and TRBJ1-2, with 9 nucleotides matching TRBD1. From germline, CDR1 is SGDLS and CDR2 YYNGEE. CDR3 size: 15 residues. V shed 3 bases, J shed 10 bases, and the junction held 13 bases outside the gene matches. The CDR3 nucleotides read TGTGCCAGCAGCGCACTCTCCGGGACAGGGAGACTCTACACCTTC. Amino acid sequence: CASSALSGTGRLYTF.

The CDR3 nucleotides are TGCAGTGCCCATAATCGTGGGTTCAGGGACAGGGAACGGTTCTTC. Its translation: CSAHNRGFRDRERFF. V gene TRBV20-1 combines with J gene TRBJ2-1; 9 bases agree with TRBD1. V shed 6 bases and J 15 bases; nucleotides not matched to a gene: 21. The CDR3 has 15 residues. CDR1 is DFQATT and CDR2 is SNEGSKA in the germline V gene (reference sequence).

The table lists this clonotype with a few counts. The V call is TRBV6-5, the J call TRBJ2-3; no firm D call. CDR3 length equals 14 residues. The ends were cut back, 6 bases at V and 4 bases at J, with 14 bases in the middle. Germline V gene data show CDR1 as MNHEY and CDR2 as SVGAGI. The CDR3 sequence: CASSRKLGSDTQYF. The CDR3 bases are TGTGCCAGCAGCCGTAAGCTAGGGTCAGATACGCAGTATTTT.

The J gene is TRBJ2-7, the V gene TRBV25-1; D is unclear. Germline-derived CDR1 and CDR2 are MGHDK and SYGVNS. The CDR3 has 13 residues. Trimming took off 7 bases at V and 6 bases at J, with 16 bases between the two ends. CDR3 sequence reads: CASNTDLTSEQYF. The CDR3 DNA reads as TGTGCCAGCAATACAGACCTAACCTCCGAGCAGTACTTC.

V gene TRBV28 combines with J gene TRBJ2-2, with no clear D. This CDR3 region has 14 residues. Germline V gene lookup returns CDR1 MDHEN and CDR2 SYDVKM. Trimming shortened V by 5 bases and J by 0 bases, and 7 bases separated the two germline ends. The CDR3 DNA reads as TGTGCCAGCAGTGTGCAGGCGAACACCGGGGAGCTGTTTTTT. It is translated as CASSVQANTGELFF. The full variable domain, completed using reference TRBV28 and TRBJ2-2, is DVKVTQSSRYLVKRTGEKVFLECVQDMDHENMFWYRQDPGLGLRLIYFSYDVKMKEKGDIPEGYSVSREKKERFSLILESASTNQTSMYLCASSVQANTGELFFGEGSRLTVL.

V gene TRBV15 combines with J gene TRBJ2-1; D may correspond to TRBD1 or TRBD2 (6 bases each). V lost 0 bases and J lost 10, with 13 bases in between. The CDR3 totals 14 residues. Germline V gene lookup returns CDR1 LNHNV and CDR2 YYDKDF (reference sequence). This CDR3 reads CATSRDGGGWEQFF. DNA of the CDR3: TGTGCCACCAGCAGAGATGGAGGGGGGTGGGAGCAGTTCTTC.

The table lists this clonotype with a count of one. J is TRBJ2-4 and V is TRBV7-9; 7 nucleotides match TRBD1. The J call could be wrong; TRBJ2-7 is a better fit for the DNA end. This CDR3 is built from 16 residues. Germline-derived CDR1 and CDR2 are SEHNR and FQNEAQ (reference sequence). The CDR3 here is CASSPSTGQRYYEQYF. As DNA, the CDR3 is TGTGCCAGCAGCCCTAGTACGGGACAGCGCTACTACGAGCAGTACTTC.

This clonotype came up a few times. The chain employs TRBV9 and TRBJ2-1, with D tentatively TRBD1 or TRBD2 (6 bases each). The ends were cut back, 0 bases at V and 0 bases at J, with 7 bases in the middle. This CDR3 is 15 amino acids long. CDR1 SGDLS and CDR2 YYNGEE come from the germline V gene. This chain's CDR3 is CASSVAGASYNEQFF. Here the CDR3 DNA reads TGTGCCAGCAGCGTAGCGGGGGCCTCCTACAATGAGCAGTTCTTC.

The chain carries TRBV15 and TRBJ2-1; possible D gene TRBD2, 7 bases. TRBJ2-7 matches the DNA end more closely, so the J call is doubtful. Germline lookup yields CDR1 LNHNV and CDR2 YYDKDF (reference sequence). This CDR3 contains 15 residues. The CDR3 loop is CATSRERGAHNEQYF. The CDR3 DNA is TGTGCCACCAGCAGAGAACGGGGGGCCCACAATGAGCAGTACTTC.

This clonotype turned up a few times. V usage is TRBV7-2 and J usage is TRBJ2-5; no firm D call. Germline loops: CDR1 SGHTA, CDR2 FQGNSA. V lost 3 bases to trimming and J lost 4 bases, with 12 bases between them. This CDR3 region has 14 residues. The DNA of the CDR3 is TGTGCCAGCAGCTTTACCGGGTATGGAGAGACCCAGTACTTC. This encodes CASSFTGYGETQYF.

The chain recombines TRBV7-2 with TRBJ2-1; 12 bases line up with TRBD2. Trimming at V came to 0 bases and at J to 9 bases, leaving 3 bases not matched to a gene. The CDR3 totals 15 residues. CDR1 SGHTA and CDR2 FQGNSA come from the germline V gene. The CDR3 DNA sequence: TGTGCCAGCAGCTTAGCGCCTAGCGGGGGGGGTGAGCAGTTCTTC. Translating it yields CASSLAPSGGGEQFF.